Listed below are T cell receptor beta chains from one sample, sequenced in a study of blood T cell repertoires in COVID-19. Produced via immunoSEQ multiplex PCR; TCRdb's table is partial and in-frame only. The top ten hold approximately 1.5% of the sample, which has 350,000 to 400,000 clones, about 90% seen once. The sequencing sample was made of PBMCs or T cells enriched from blood (not recorded which). The receptor set was obtained from a woman in her twenties or thirties who had recovered from COVID-19. The CDR3 runs from the conserved cysteine through the conserved F or W. D genes are given only for firm matches. Not all rows give a size; the values are once, few, many and, for expanded clones, a class.

CDR3: CASSSRREGRIQYF; DNA: TGTGCCAGCAGTTCTAGGCGGGAGGGCCGGATTCAGTACTTC; J: TRBJ2-4; size: NA; V: TRBV28; D: TRBD2; length: 14
CDR3: CASSLSYSHGELFF; DNA: TGTGCCAGCAGTTTATCGTACAGCCACGGGGAGCTGTTTTTT; J: TRBJ2-2; size: NA; V: TRBV27; D: NA; length: 14
CDR3: CSVGTGSSYEQYF; DNA: TGCAGCGTTGGTACAGGTAGCTCCTACGAGCAGTACTTC; J: TRBJ2-7; size: NA; V: TRBV29-1; D: NA; length: 13
CDR3: CASSPTSGDYEQYF; DNA: TGTGCCAGCAGCCCGACTAGCGGAGATTACGAGCAGTACTTC; J: TRBJ2-7; size: NA; V: TRBV9; D: TRBD2; length: 14
CDR3: CAWTKDGRGTEAFF; DNA: TGTGCCTGGACCAAAGATGGCAGGGGCACTGAAGCTTTCTTT; J: TRBJ1-1; size: NA; V: TRBV30; D: NA; length: 14
CDR3: CATSDSLAGGRADTQYF; DNA: TGTGCCACCAGTGATTCCCTAGCGGGAGGGCGGGCAGATACGCAGTATTTT; J: TRBJ2-3; size: NA; V: TRBV24-1; D: TRBD2; length: 17
CDR3: CASSRNRGLGTEAFF; DNA: TGTGCCAGCAGCCGAAACAGGGGGCTCGGCACTGAAGCTTTCTTT; J: TRBJ1-1; size: NA; V: TRBV5-6; D: TRBD1; length: 15
CDR3: CASSPGTGGRSFF; DNA: TGTGCCAGTAGTCCGGGGACAGGGGGCCGCTCTTTCTTT; J: TRBJ1-1; size: once; V: TRBV19; D: TRBD1; length: 13
CDR3: CASSLSGRGQDTQYF; DNA: TGTGCCAGCAGCCTTAGCGGGAGGGGGCAAGATACGCAGTATTTT; J: TRBJ2-3; size: NA; V: TRBV11-3; D: TRBD2; length: 15
CDR3: CASSLQGRQPQHF; DNA: TGTGCCAGCAGCTTACAGGGCAGGCAGCCCCAGCATTTT; J: TRBJ1-5; size: NA; V: TRBV13; D: NA; length: 13
CDR3: CASKGGGTSGEQYF; DNA: TGTGCCAGCAAGGGCGGGGGGACGTCCGGAGAGCAGTACTTC; J: TRBJ2-7; size: NA; V: TRBV2; D: TRBD2; length: 14
CDR3: CATSRDRGTGTEAFF; DNA: TGTGCCACCAGCAGAGACAGGGGGACTGGAACTGAAGCTTTCTTT; J: TRBJ1-1; size: NA; V: TRBV15; D: TRBD1; length: 15
CDR3: CATSQTGDNGYTF; DNA: TGTGCCACCTCCCAGACAGGGGATAATGGCTACACCTTC; J: TRBJ1-2; size: NA; V: TRBV19; D: TRBD1; length: 13
CDR3: CASSLSPGMGGYNSPLHF; DNA: TGCGCCAGCAGCTTGTCCCCAGGGATGGGGGGCTATAATTCACCCCTCCACTTT; J: TRBJ1-6; size: NA; V: TRBV5-1; D: NA; length: 18
CDR3: CASSLIAGGNNEQFF; DNA: TGTGCCAGCAGCTTGATAGCGGGGGGGAACAATGAGCAGTTCTTC; J: TRBJ2-1; size: NA; V: TRBV7-6; D: TRBD2; length: 15
CDR3: CASSLRNTIYF; DNA: TGTGCCAGCAGTTTACGGAACACCATATATTTT; J: TRBJ1-3; size: NA; V: TRBV28; D: NA; length: 11
CDR3: CASSDRGLISTDTQYF; DNA: TGTGCCAGCTCTGACAGGGGGCTGATTAGTACAGATACGCAGTATTTT; J: TRBJ2-3; size: NA; V: TRBV27; D: TRBD1; length: 16
CDR3: CASSEEGEEKLFF; DNA: TGTGCCAGCAGTGAAGAAGGGGAAGAAAAACTGTTTTTT; J: TRBJ1-4; size: NA; V: TRBV6-1; D: NA; length: 13
CDR3: CASSARQGGNTGELFF; DNA: TGTGCCAGCAGTGCTAGACAGGGGGGGAACACCGGGGAGCTGTTTTTT; J: TRBJ2-2; size: NA; V: TRBV27; D: TRBD1; length: 16
CDR3: CASSVGGPGNTIYF; DNA: TGTGCCAGCAGCGTAGGTGGGCCTGGAAACACCATATATTTT; J: TRBJ1-3; size: NA; V: TRBV9; D: NA; length: 14
CDR3: CATSGPGATGELFF; DNA: TGTGCCACCAGTGGCCCGGGAGCCACCGGGGAGCTGTTTTTT; J: TRBJ2-2; size: NA; V: TRBV24-1; D: NA; length: 14
CDR3: CASSRRDNEQFF; DNA: TGTGCCAGCAGCAGGCGAGACAATGAGCAGTTCTTC; J: TRBJ2-1; size: NA; V: TRBV28; D: NA; length: 12
CDR3: CASSPGQENTIYF; DNA: TGTGCCAGCAGTCCAGGACAAGAAAACACCATATATTTT; J: TRBJ1-3; size: NA; V: TRBV7-3; D: NA; length: 13
CDR3: CASSSTPRGREYEQYF; DNA: TGTGCCAGCAGCTCGACTCCTAGAGGTCGCGAGTACGAGCAGTACTTC; J: TRBJ2-7; size: NA; V: TRBV7-2; D: NA; length: 16
CDR3: CASSLDRGQAFF; DNA: TGTGCCAGCAGCTTAGATCGAGGGCAAGCTTTCTTT; J: TRBJ1-1; size: once; V: TRBV11-3; D: NA; length: 12
CDR3: CASRTQGGYTEAFF; DNA: TGTGCCAGCAGGACACAGGGGGGATACACTGAAGCTTTCTTT; J: TRBJ1-1; size: NA; V: TRBV27; D: TRBD1; length: 14
CDR3: CASTRQGSANTEAFF; DNA: TGTGCCAGCACCCGACAGGGGTCGGCGAACACTGAAGCTTTCTTT; J: TRBJ1-1; size: NA; V: TRBV7-2; D: TRBD1; length: 15
CDR3: CASGTGLSGEKLFF; DNA: TGTGCCAGCGGGACGGGACTGAGTGGAGAAAAACTGTTTTTT; J: TRBJ1-4; size: NA; V: TRBV6-5; D: NA; length: 14
CDR3: CASSNNKRLEAFF; DNA: TGCGCCAGCAGCAATAATAAAAGACTTGAAGCTTTCTTT; J: TRBJ1-1; size: few; V: TRBV5-1; D: NA; length: 13
CDR3: CASNPWAGESNQPQHF; DNA: TGCGCCAGCAATCCCTGGGCAGGGGAAAGCAATCAGCCCCAGCATTTT; J: TRBJ1-5; size: NA; V: TRBV4-1; D: NA; length: 16
CDR3: CASSQVRGQNQPQHF; DNA: TGCGCCAGCAGCCAAGTCAGGGGCCAAAATCAGCCCCAGCATTTT; J: TRBJ1-5; size: NA; V: TRBV4-1; D: NA; length: 15
CDR3: CASSLQGGTNTEAFF; DNA: TGTGCCAGCAGCTTACAGGGCGGTACGAACACTGAAGCTTTCTTT; J: TRBJ1-1; size: NA; V: TRBV11-3; D: NA; length: 15
CDR3: CASSYSDRDGQTQYF; DNA: TGTGCCAGCAGTTACTCTGACAGGGACGGGCAGACCCAGTACTTC; J: TRBJ2-5; size: once; V: TRBV6-7; D: TRBD1; length: 15
CDR3: CAISESIAGGTDTQYF; DNA: TGTGCCATCAGTGAGTCGATAGCGGGGGGCACAGATACGCAGTATTTT; J: TRBJ2-3; size: NA; V: TRBV10-3; D: TRBD2; length: 16
CDR3: CASSVATGQETQYF; DNA: TGTGCCAGCAGCGTAGCTACGGGTCAAGAGACCCAGTACTTC; J: TRBJ2-5; size: NA; V: TRBV9; D: NA; length: 14
CDR3: CATKAGTDNSPLHF; DNA: TGCGCCACCAAAGCCGGGACAGATAATTCACCCCTCCACTTT; J: TRBJ1-6; size: NA; V: TRBV5-1; D: TRBD1; length: 14
CDR3: CASSGTGTSYEQYF; DNA: TGTGCCAGCAGCGGGACAGGGACCTCCTACGAGCAGTACTTC; J: TRBJ2-7; size: NA; V: TRBV7-9; D: TRBD1; length: 14
CDR3: CASSFRRTTTEAFF; DNA: TGCGCCAGCAGCTTTCGCAGGACTACCACTGAAGCTTTCTTT; J: TRBJ1-1; size: NA; V: TRBV5-1; D: NA; length: 14
CDR3: CASSPRDQGMNEKLFF; DNA: TGTGCCAGCAGTCCCCGGGATCAGGGGATGAATGAAAAACTGTTTTTT; J: TRBJ1-4; size: NA; V: TRBV27; D: NA; length: 16
CDR3: CASSPWGTGGYTF; DNA: TGTGCCAGCAGCCCCTGGGGAACAGGGGGCTACACCTTC; J: TRBJ1-2; size: NA; V: TRBV7-8; D: NA; length: 13
CDR3: CASSQESAGGFYGYTF; DNA: TGTGCCAGCAGCCAAGAAAGCGCAGGGGGCTTTTATGGCTACACCTTC; J: TRBJ1-2; size: NA; V: TRBV3-1/TRBV3-2; D: TRBD1; length: 16
CDR3: CASSPGTSGGADTQYF; DNA: TGTGCCAGCAGCCCGGGGACTAGCGGGGGGGCGGATACGCAGTATTTT; J: TRBJ2-3; size: NA; V: TRBV3-1/TRBV3-2; D: TRBD2; length: 16
CDR3: CASSQGSDEKLFF; DNA: TGTGCCAGCTCGCAGGGCTCGGATGAAAAACTGTTTTTT; J: TRBJ1-4; size: once; V: TRBV18; D: NA; length: 13
CDR3: CASSPIRDRERHTIYF; DNA: TGTGCCAGCAGCCCCATCCGGGACAGGGAACGACACACCATATATTTT; J: TRBJ1-3; size: NA; V: TRBV11-2; D: TRBD1; length: 16
CDR3: CSVEPADRGSGNTIYF; DNA: TGCAGCGTGGAGCCCGCCGACAGGGGCTCTGGAAACACCATATATTTT; J: TRBJ1-3; size: NA; V: TRBV29-1; D: TRBD1; length: 16
CDR3: CASSQVGLRYEQYF; DNA: TGTGCCAGCAGCCAAGTGGGACTAAGATACGAGCAGTACTTC; J: TRBJ2-7; size: NA; V: TRBV3-1/TRBV3-2; D: TRBD2; length: 14
CDR3: CASNSGVETEAFF; DNA: TGTGCCAGCAACTCGGGGGTAGAGACTGAAGCTTTCTTT; J: TRBJ1-1; size: NA; V: TRBV28; D: NA; length: 13